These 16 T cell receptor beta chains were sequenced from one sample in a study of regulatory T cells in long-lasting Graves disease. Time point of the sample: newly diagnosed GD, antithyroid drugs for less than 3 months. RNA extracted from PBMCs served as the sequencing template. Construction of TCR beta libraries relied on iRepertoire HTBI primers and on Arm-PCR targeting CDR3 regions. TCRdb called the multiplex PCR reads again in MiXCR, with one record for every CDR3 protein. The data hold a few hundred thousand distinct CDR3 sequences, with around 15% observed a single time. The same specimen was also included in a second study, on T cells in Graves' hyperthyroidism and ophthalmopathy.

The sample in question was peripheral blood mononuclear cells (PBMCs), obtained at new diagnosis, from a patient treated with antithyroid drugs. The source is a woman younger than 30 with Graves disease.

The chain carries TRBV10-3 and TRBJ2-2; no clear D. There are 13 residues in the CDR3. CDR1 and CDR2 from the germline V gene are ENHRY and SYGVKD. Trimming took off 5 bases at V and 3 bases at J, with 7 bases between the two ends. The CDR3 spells CAISQEDTGELFF. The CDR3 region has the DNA TGTGCCATCAGTCAAGAGGACACCGGGGAGCTGTTTTTT.

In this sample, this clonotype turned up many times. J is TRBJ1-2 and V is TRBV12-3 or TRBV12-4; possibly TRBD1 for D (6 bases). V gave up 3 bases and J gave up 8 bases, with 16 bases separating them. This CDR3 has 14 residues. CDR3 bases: TGTGCCAGCAGTTTTTACCGGCAGGGGAGAGGCTACACCTTC. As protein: CASSFYRQGRGYTF.

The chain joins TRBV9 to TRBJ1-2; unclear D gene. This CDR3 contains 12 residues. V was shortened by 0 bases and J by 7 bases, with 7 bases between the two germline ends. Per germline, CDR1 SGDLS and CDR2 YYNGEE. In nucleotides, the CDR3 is TGTGCCAGCAGCGTAGGAAGCGCTGGCTACACCTTC. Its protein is CASSVGSAGYTF. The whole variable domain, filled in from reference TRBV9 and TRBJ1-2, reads DSGVTQTPKHLITATGQRVTLRCSPRSGDLSVYWYQQSLDQGLQFLIQYYNGEERAKGNILERFSAQQFPDLHSELNLSSLELGDSALYFCASSVGSAGYTFGSGTRLTVV.

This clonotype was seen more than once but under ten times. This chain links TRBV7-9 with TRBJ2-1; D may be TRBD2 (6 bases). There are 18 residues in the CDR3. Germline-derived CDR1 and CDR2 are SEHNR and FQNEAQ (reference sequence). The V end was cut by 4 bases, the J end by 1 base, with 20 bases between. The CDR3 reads CASSSRRGGTQSYNEQFF. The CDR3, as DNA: TGTGCCAGCAGCTCCCGTAGGGGCGGGACCCAATCCTACAATGAGCAGTTCTTC.

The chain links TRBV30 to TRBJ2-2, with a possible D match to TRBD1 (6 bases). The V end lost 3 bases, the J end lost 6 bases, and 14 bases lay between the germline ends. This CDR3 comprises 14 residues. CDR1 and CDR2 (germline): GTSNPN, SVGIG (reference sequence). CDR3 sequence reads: CAWRKTGSAGELFF. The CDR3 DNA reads TGTGCCTGGAGGAAAACAGGGTCCGCCGGGGAGCTGTTTTTT. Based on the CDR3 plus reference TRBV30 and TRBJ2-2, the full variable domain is SQTIHQWPATLVQPVGSPLSLECTVEGTSNPNLYWYRQAAGRGLQLLFYSVGIGQISSEVPQNLSASRPQDRQFILSSKKLLLSDSGFYLCAWRKTGSAGELFFGEGSRLTVL.

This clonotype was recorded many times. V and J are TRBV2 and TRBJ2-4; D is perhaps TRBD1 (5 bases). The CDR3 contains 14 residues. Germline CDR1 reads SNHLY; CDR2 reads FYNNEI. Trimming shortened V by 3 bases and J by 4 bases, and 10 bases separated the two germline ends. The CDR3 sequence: CASSEGHLKNIQYF. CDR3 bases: TGTGCCAGCAGTGAGGGGCACTTAAAAAACATTCAGTACTTC.

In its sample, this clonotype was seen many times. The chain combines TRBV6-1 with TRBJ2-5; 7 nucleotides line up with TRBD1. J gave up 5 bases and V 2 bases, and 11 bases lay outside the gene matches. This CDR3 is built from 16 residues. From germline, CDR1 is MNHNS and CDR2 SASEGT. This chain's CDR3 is CASSEKAGGFRETQYF. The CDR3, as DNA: TGTGCCAGCAGTGAAAAAGCAGGGGGTTTTAGGGAGACCCAGTACTTC.

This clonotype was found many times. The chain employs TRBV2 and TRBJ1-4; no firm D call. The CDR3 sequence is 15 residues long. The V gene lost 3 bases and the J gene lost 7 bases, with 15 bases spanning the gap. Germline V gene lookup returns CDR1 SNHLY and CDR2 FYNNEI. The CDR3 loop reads CASSEMPIPAEKLFF. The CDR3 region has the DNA TGTGCCAGCAGTGAGATGCCGATACCTGCTGAAAAACTGTTTTTT.

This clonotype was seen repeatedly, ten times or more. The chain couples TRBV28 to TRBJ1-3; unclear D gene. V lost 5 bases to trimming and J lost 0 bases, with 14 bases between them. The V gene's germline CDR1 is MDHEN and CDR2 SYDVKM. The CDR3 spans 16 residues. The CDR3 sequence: CASSPSGFNSGNTIYF. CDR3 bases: TGTGCCAGCAGTCCCTCAGGATTTAACTCTGGAAACACCATATATTTT.

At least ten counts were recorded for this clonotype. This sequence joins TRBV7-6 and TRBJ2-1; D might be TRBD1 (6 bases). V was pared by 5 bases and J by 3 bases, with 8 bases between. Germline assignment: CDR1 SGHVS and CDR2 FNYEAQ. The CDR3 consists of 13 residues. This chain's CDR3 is CASSQTGYNEQFF. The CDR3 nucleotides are TGTGCCAGCAGCCAGACAGGCTACAATGAGCAGTTCTTC.

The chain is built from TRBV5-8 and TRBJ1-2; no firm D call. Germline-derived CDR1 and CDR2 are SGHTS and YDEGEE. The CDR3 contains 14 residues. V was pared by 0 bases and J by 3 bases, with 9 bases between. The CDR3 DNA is TGTGCCAGCAGCTTGGCCGGCCCGTACTATGGCTACACCTTC. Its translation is CASSLAGPYYGYTF. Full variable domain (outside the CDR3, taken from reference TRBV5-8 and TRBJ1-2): EAGVTQSPTHLIKTRGQQATLRCSPISGHTSVYWYQQALGLGLQFLLWYDEGEERNRGNFPPRFSGRQFPNYSSELNVNALELEDSALYLCASSLAGPYYGYTFGSGTRLTVV.

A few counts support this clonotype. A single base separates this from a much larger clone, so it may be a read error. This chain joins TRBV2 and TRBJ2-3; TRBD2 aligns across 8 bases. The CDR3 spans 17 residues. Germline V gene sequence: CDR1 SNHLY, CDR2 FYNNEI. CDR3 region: CASSDASGTSSTDAQYF. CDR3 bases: TGTGCCAGCAGTGACGCGAGTGGGACTAGTAGCACAGATGCGCAGTATTTT.

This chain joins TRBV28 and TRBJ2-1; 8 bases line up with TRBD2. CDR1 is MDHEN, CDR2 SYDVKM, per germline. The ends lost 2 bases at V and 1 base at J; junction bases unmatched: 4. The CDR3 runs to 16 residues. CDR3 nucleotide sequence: TGTGCCAGCAGTTTAAGCGGGAGTACGTCCTACAATGAGCAGTTCTTC. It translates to CASSLSGSTSYNEQFF.

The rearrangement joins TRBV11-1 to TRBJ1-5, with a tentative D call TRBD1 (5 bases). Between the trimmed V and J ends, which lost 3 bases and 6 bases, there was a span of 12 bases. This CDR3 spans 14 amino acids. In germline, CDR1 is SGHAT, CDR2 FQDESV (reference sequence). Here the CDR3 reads CASSFSGQGQPQHF. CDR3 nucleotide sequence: TGTGCCAGCAGCTTTTCAGGACAAGGTCAGCCCCAGCATTTT.

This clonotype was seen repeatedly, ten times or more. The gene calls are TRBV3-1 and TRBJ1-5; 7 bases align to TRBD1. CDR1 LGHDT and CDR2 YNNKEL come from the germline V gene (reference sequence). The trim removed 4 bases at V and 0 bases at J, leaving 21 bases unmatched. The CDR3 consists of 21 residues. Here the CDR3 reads CASSPLTGSSDWMSSNQPQHF. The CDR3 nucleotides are TGTGCCAGCAGCCCCCTGACAGGGAGTAGTGATTGGATGAGTAGCAATCAGCCCCAGCATTTT.

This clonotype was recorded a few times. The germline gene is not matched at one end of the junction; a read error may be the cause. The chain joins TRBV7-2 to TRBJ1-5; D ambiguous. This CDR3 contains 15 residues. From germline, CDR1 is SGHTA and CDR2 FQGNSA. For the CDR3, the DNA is TGTGCCGGCAGCCCGGACCGGGGAGAGAGTCAGCCCCAGCATTTT. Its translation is CAGSPDRGESQPQHF.